This TCR beta chain was observed in a study of neurological immune-mediated disorders. Points from the study as a whole: HTLV-1-associated myelopathy had the most TCR clonal expansion, while multiple sclerosis had the least, a level that fell below healthy controls.

CDR1 and CDR2 (germline): SQVTM, ANQGSEA. This CDR3 is built from 15 residues. The ends lost 6 bases at V and 5 bases at J; junction bases unmatched: 15. cDNA was made by 5'RACE with 10-nucleotide random UMIs. MiXCR, applied by TCRdb to the 5' RACE reads, yields one record per CDR3 protein. The sample has 35,000 to 50,000 distinct CDR3 sequences; roughly 14% are singletons. This clonotype was found many times. Antigen: not known. What was sequenced was CD4+ T cells from blood. The receptor comes from a woman aged 55-69 years with HTLV-1-associated myelopathy (HAM/TSP). This chain joins TRBV29-1 and TRBJ1-1; the match to TRBD1 covers 7 bases. CDR3 sequence: CSVQGSGGEATEAFF. The CDR3 region has the DNA TGCAGCGTACAGGGGAGTGGAGGAGAGGCTACTGAAGCTTTCTTT.